A selection of T cell receptor beta chains follows, all from one sample in a study of CD8 T cells in ankylosing spondylitis. In TCRdb, the 5' RACE reads were re-called with MiXCR into one record per CDR3 protein. Among 80,000 to 100,000 distinct CDR3 sequences listed, about 7.7% were seen once. Source material: blood, either unsorted or a sorted T cell fraction (not recorded which). These receptor sequences come from a male donor with ankylosing spondylitis or in good health (not recorded which). CDR3s include the opening cysteine and the closing phenylalanine or tryptophan.

>TRBV10-2
CASTLGAAETQYF
>TRBV4-2
CASSQQGMRASSYEQYF
>TRBV7-2
CASSLFSGSTDTQYF
>TRBV5-7
CASSFLGQGALGLF
>TRBV4-2
CASSQGGRVRETQYF
>TRBV4-2
CASSQDPRNYNEQFF
>TRBV5-4
CASSSPTSGYTDTQYF
>TRBV7-2
CASSFDQGPPLHF
>TRBV12-3/TRBV12-4
CASSLGQGADTGELFF
>TRBV4-1
CASSPIGLAGGADTQYF
>TRBV4-2
CASSQRGIPYEQYF
>TRBV20-1
CSASTSTGGYTF
>TRBV11-2
CASSITGMLEAFF
>TRBV12-2
CASRLVIGGDDQPQHF
>TRBV12-3/TRBV12-4
CASSYRDAVSTGELFF
>TRBV29-1
CSGGQSNTGELFF
>TRBV20-1
CSARIGGGVSEQFF
>TRBV14
CASSPGLAVINEQFF
>TRBV7-8
CASSASRLAGITDTQYF
>TRBV20-1
CSAHSLNEKLFF